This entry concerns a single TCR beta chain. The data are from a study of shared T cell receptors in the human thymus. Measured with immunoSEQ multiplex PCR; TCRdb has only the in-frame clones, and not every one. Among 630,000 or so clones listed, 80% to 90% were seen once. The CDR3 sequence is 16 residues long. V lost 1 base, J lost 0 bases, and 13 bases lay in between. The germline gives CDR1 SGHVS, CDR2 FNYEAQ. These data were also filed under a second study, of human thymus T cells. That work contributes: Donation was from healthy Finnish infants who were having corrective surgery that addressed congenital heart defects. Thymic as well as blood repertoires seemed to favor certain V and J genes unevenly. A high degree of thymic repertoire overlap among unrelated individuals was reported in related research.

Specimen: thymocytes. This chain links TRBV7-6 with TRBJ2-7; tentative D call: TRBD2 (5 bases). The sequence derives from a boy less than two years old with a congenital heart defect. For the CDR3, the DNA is TGTGCCAGCAGCTTAGGATACGGGGTGAGCTCCTACGAGCAGTACTTC. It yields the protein CASSLGYGVSSYEQYF.